The present entry profiles one T cell receptor (beta chain) with its context. In its sample, this clonotype was seen many times. Its binding antigen is unknown. No per-base quality is available; no much larger clone lies one base away. This sample is part of a study of molecular identifiers for immune sequencing clone quantification (dated by TCRdb to the late 2010s). Regarding the study in general: For a replicate experiment, RNA from approximately 20,000 or 100,000 naive CD8 T cells was divided into five aliquots, and four of the five aliquots were sequenced. The study was a methods study using CD8 T cells to benchmark molecular-identifier clustering-based TCR repertoire sequencing (MIDCIRS) and TCR RNA copy counting. Here is what the overall study found, with its caveats: When barcode sub-clustering was left out, chimeric consensus sequences inflated TCR diversity, with chimeras reaching as high as 47%. Modeling gave about three recovered TCR RNA copies per cell versus around 10 by digital PCR, implying roughly 29% capture efficiency. The naive libraries included spiked-in Jurkat TCR RNA (10 copies' worth), and this RNA is not part of the donor repertoire. Identical TCR molecules sharing a barcode could cause highly expanded clone sizes to be underestimated. A single cell's worth of spiked-in Jurkat TCR RNA was reported detectable even among under 1.1 million naive CD8 T cells. In CMV-specific effector cells, over 98% of molecules were held by clones above 20 RNA copies, whereas under 1% of molecules were held by such clones in naive cells.

The junction shows trimming of 6 bases on V and 3 bases on J, plus 33 bases between the germline ends. The germline V gene supplies CDR1 SQVTM and CDR2 ANQGSEA. The CDR3, from cysteine to phenylalanine, totals 20 residues. Only the CDR3 DNA stays, 60 bases, in frame from base 1. Libraries of naive CD8 T cells were generated from roughly 21,000 to 960,000 sorted cells, with 10%, 30% or 50% of the purified RNA used. On a BD FACSAria II, naive CD8 T cells were FACS-sorted as CD8+CD4-CCR7+CD45RA+ and collected into RLT Plus buffer. To test detection sensitivity, Jurkat RNA equivalent to about eleven TCR copies was spiked into samples of about 19,000-1,000,000 naive CD8 T cells. Enrichment of CD8 T cells was performed with RosetteSep CD8+ T Cell Enrichment Cocktail and Ficoll-Paque, after which ACK red cell lysis was carried out. The library was generated by PCR. Sequencing used an Illumina HiSeq 4000. Bulk TCR libraries were generated as previously described, with the TCR primers listed in Table S5 used. Total RNA was purified with the Qiagen AllPrep DNA/RNA kit. Before analysis, reads from multiple sequencing runs of one library were combined. Per the source publication's procedure: Reads were retained only if an exact TCR constant sequence was present, and the retained reads were trimmed to 150 nt and grouped according to their 12-nt molecular barcodes. Reads within each barcode group were sub-clustered using a 15% Levenshtein threshold, and quality-weighted consensus sequences were constructed for each RNA molecule. Non-functional sequences were removed, as were lower-count sequences one edit away from another. Based on fitting two negative binomial distributions, any barcode sub-cluster with under 20% of the maximum read count was discarded. TCRdb itself trimmed the public reads at Q25 with fastp, ran MiXCR and retained productive beta chains. For every CDR3 protein sequence, its rows merge into one entry that carries the most common genes and DNA. TCRdb's processing, not the study's, gives the V and J calls here. Here the sample has 350,000 or so distinct CDR3 sequences; 20% to 25% occur a single time. The ten largest clones represent approximately 0.83% of the sample.

The TCR comes from a human donor in good health. Some libraries in this study had Jurkat cell RNA spiked in. This sequence uses TRBV29-1 and TRBJ2-1, with the D call tentatively TRBD1 or TRBD2, each fitting 5 bases. Sequencing was done on a sample of naive CD8+ T cells from blood, with Jurkat cell RNA spiked in. The intended sense of this specimen's cell subset or site label: FACS-sorted CD8+CD4-CCR7+CD45RA+ naive T cells. CDR3 sequence: CSVRWDLTPLHRRSYNEQFF. The DNA sequence reads TGCAGCGTACGTTGGGACCTTACGCCCCTACATCGGCGGAGCTACAATGAGCAGTTCTTC.